This T cell receptor beta chain comes out of a study of metastatic and nonmetastatic thyroid tumors. This clone came up many times. Its antigen is not identified. General study findings and limits: Benign nodules reportedly had significantly lower TCR beta diversity than malignant thyroid tumors in blood and tumor.

This CDR3 has 14 amino acids. The V gene lost 3 bases and the J gene lost 5 bases, with 14 bases spanning the gap. Germline values: CDR1 LGHDT, CDR2 YNNKEL (reference sequence). TCRdb reanalyzed the PCR reads with MiXCR. The data contain roughly 89,000 clones, around 13% of them seen just once; the ten biggest clones take up 7% to 10%. Each patient came to thyroid surgery without any prior treatment (of any kind). This sequence joins TRBV3-1 and TRBJ2-7; D unresolved. Sequences were obtained from tumor tissue. The TCR comes from a female donor with papillary thyroid cancer or a benign thyroid nodule (not recorded which). Some clones in this sample may be carry-over from other donors' samples. Here the CDR3 reads CASSHPNSPNEQYF. The CDR3 DNA is TGTGCCAGCAGCCATCCCAACTCACCTAACGAGCAGTACTTC.